This TCR beta chain was observed in a study of vaccination and CD4 T cells after COVID-19. On the study more broadly: Recovered patients in the cohort numbered six men and four women, two of them Hispanic. Post-vaccine sampling followed dose two by a median roughly 65 days (range 14 to 241).

On this clonotype itself: Its cognate antigen is unknown.

The CDR3 consists of 15 residues. V shed 6 bases and J shed 5 bases, with 20 bases lying between them. Germline CDR1 and CDR2: SGHNT and YYREEE (reference sequence). Time point in this sample: late sampling 161 to 241 days after vaccination in a few convalescent patients. Described treatment: approximately nine-day PBMC culture with coronavirus spike peptide pools or control peptides (ViraFEST assay). The Oncomine TCR Beta short-read assay was applied to DNA of cultured CD4+ T cells. TCRdb re-analysed the PCR reads in MiXCR, keeping a single row per CDR3 protein. The sample includes tens of thousands of distinct CDR3 sequences, more than 30% of them seen just once.

The chain joins TRBV5-4 to TRBJ1-2; D may be TRBD1 (5 bases). The source is a human donor who had recovered from COVID-19. The specimen comprised CD4+ T cells from blood, cultured in vitro, sampled about 7 months after SARS-CoV-2 vaccination. The CDR3 region has the DNA TGTGCCAGCACTATGGGGGTAACGGCCGAGTATGGCTACACCTTC. Residues: CASTMGVTAEYGYTF.